This TCR beta chain was obtained from a study of Graves' ophthalmopathy and Graves' hyperthyroidism. For the study at large: Peripheral blood collection took place at initial diagnosis, before any treatment. Study-wide points: Sensitivity reached 87.88% and specificity roughly 82% for a 13-signature model separating ophthalmopathy from stable hyperthyroidism.

Of note for this clonotype: Its antigen is unknown.

RNA transcripts yielded amplified TCR beta CDR3 regions. HTBI-primed RT-PCR formed the first round, and a multiplex PCR formed the second. MiXCR, applied by TCRdb to the multiplex PCR reads, yields one record per CDR3 protein. In the table there are approximately 480,000 distinct CDR3 sequences, about an eighth of which are singletons. CDR1 MNHEY and CDR2 SMNVEV come from the germline V gene (reference sequence). Trimming at V came to 3 bases and at J to 7 bases, leaving 5 bases not matched to a gene. CDR3 size: 13 residues. The source material was blood. This sequence joins TRBV27 and TRBJ2-7, with 8 nucleotides matching TRBD1. The sequence derives from a woman in her thirties with Graves' ophthalmopathy. The CDR3 region is CASSLTGAIEQYF. The CDR3, as DNA: TGTGCCAGCAGTTTGACAGGGGCCATTGAGCAGTACTTC.